This T cell receptor (beta chain) was sequenced for a study of identical twins. This clonotype has a handful of counts. Its antigen is as yet unknown. The CDR3 extends over 13 amino acids. In germline, CDR1 is GTSNPN, CDR2 SVGIG (reference sequence). Trimming cost V 6 bases and J 5 bases, with 16 bases left between them. cDNA molecules carried unique molecular identifiers, and template switching added a universal primer site. TCRdb called the 5' RACE reads again in MiXCR, with one record for every CDR3 protein. The sample carries under 350,000 distinct CDR3 sequences, 9.5% recorded once. Regarding the study as a whole: Models predicted less out-of-frame TCR alpha sharing in monozygotic twins than was found.

The same sample was also used in a study of yellow fever vaccine responses in identical twins. From that paper: Twins reportedly appeared to share part of their vaccine T cell response while keeping part individual.

The TCR comes from a woman aged 18-29 years in good health. This sequence joins TRBV30 and TRBJ2-5; unclear D gene. What was sequenced was CD8+ T cells sorted from blood. The CDR3 protein is CACLFDYTETQYF. CDR3 nucleotide sequence: TGTGCCTGCTTATTCGATTATACGGAGACCCAGTACTTC.